This T cell receptor (beta chain) was recorded in a study of T cell changes during pregnancy in multiple sclerosis. The CDR3 is 15 residues long. The germline V and J ends were trimmed by 6 bases and 4 bases, with 15 bases remaining between them. Germline CDR1 and CDR2: SNHLY and FYNNEI. Generated by immunoSEQ multiplex PCR, the TCRdb table keeps only in-frame clones and is missing some. The sample has 70,000 or so clones; roughly 90% are singletons. This receptor was taken from a female donor with multiple sclerosis, enrolled in a pregnancy study. The source was peripheral blood, collected in the third trimester of pregnancy. The chain uses TRBV2 and TRBJ2-2; D is perhaps TRBD2 (6 bases). This CDR3 reads CASREGLQSTGELFF. The CDR3 coding sequence is TGTGCCAGCAGGGAGGGCCTACAAAGCACCGGGGAGCTGTTTTTT.